What follows is one TCR beta chain and its context. This entry comes from a study of blood T cell repertoires in COVID-19. In the study overall: Nucleic acid was either cDNA or gDNA, and it came from T cells, B-cell-depleted T cells, or PBMCs.

TCRdb's copy holds only in-frame clones and misses some; the assay was immunoSEQ multiplex PCR. The data hold 300,000 or so clones, with approximately 88% observed a single time. In germline, CDR1 is SGHRS, CDR2 YFSETQ. With 5 bases clipped from V and 4 bases from J, the junction kept 5 bases outside the gene matches. CDR3 length: 13 amino acids. The chain recombines TRBV5-1 with TRBJ1-2; 7 bases are shared with TRBD1. Specimen: peripheral blood. This sequence was found in a woman aged 25 to 39 who had recovered from COVID-19. The CDR3 coding sequence is TGCGCCAGCAGTGACAGGGTTGGCTATGGCTACACCTTC. Residues: CASSDRVGYGYTF.